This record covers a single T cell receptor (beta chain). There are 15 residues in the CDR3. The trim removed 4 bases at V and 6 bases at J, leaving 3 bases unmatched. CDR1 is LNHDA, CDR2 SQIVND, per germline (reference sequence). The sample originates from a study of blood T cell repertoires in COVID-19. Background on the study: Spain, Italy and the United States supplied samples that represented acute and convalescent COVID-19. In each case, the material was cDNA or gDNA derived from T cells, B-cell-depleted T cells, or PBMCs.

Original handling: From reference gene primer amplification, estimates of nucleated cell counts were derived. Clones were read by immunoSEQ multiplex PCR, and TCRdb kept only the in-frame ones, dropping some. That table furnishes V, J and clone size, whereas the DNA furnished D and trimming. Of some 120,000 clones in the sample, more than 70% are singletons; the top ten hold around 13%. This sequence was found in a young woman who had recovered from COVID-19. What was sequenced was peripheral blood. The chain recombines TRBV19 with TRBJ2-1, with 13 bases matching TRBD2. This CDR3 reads CASSTGTSGANEQFF. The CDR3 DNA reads TGTGCCAGTAGTACTGGGACTAGCGGGGCCAATGAGCAGTTCTTC.